A single sample gave rise to the 6 T cell receptor beta chains below, sequenced in a study of long-term antiretroviral therapy in people with HIV. Survey level was the resolution at which the v3.0 immunoSEQ assay ran. Assay: immunoSEQ multiplex PCR; the TCRdb copy retains only in-frame clones and omits some. The sample includes about 21,000 clones, 88% of them seen just once. The sample here was unsorted PBMCs, taken 2.3 years after starting antiretroviral therapy. All receptors derive from a man aged 55 to 70 with HIV.

To note about this clone: A read error may account for a junction end that differs from germline. This chain links TRBV11-2 with TRBJ1-6, with D possibly being TRBD1 (5 bases). Per germline, CDR1 SGHAT and CDR2 FQNNGV. This CDR3 has 15 amino acids. In DNA form, the CDR3 reads TGCCCGGGGGGGGACGCCCTTTCCTATAATTCACCCCTCCACTTT. Protein product: CPGGDALSYNSPLHF.

As DNA, the CDR3 is TGTGCCAGCAGCGGGGGGGAAAATCAGCCCCAGCATTTT. It codes for CASSGGENQPQHF. This chain connects TRBV2 to TRBJ1-5, with D maybe TRBD1 (5 bases). The CDR3 sequence is 13 residues long. V was trimmed by 6 bases and J by 4 bases, leaving 10 bases between them. CDR1 is SNHLY and CDR2 is FYNNEI in the germline V gene.

This rearrangement joins TRBV9 to TRBJ1-6; maybe TRBD1 (6 bases). V was clipped by 3 bases and J by 9 bases, with 19 bases between them. Germline-derived CDR1 and CDR2 are SGDLS and YYNGEE. This CDR3 has 16 amino acids. Written as DNA, the CDR3 is TGTGCCAGCAGCGCCGCACCGGGGGGGGCCAGTTCACCCCTCCACTTT. Amino acids: CASSAAPGGASSPLHF.

This clone was counted only a few times. The genes are TRBV4-1 and TRBJ2-5; 7 nucleotides align to TRBD1. This CDR3 is built from 14 residues. In germline, CDR1 is MGHRA, CDR2 YSYEKL. V was clipped by 5 bases and J by 4 bases; unmatched bases: 7. DNA of the CDR3: TGCGCCAGCAGCTCACAGGGGTTTCGAGAGACCCAGTACTTC. Translation: CASSSQGFRETQYF.

This rearrangement joins TRBV9 to TRBJ2-3, with 10 bases matching TRBD2. Germline CDR1 reads SGDLS; CDR2 reads YYNGEE. This CDR3 spans 15 amino acids. J gave up 3 bases and V 4 bases, and 5 bases lay outside the gene matches. The DNA of the CDR3 is TGTGCCAGCAGCCCAACTAGCGGGGAAACAGATACGCAGTATTTT. Translated, it gives CASSPTSGETDTQYF.

The J gene is TRBJ2-1, the V gene TRBV9, with D maybe TRBD1 (6 bases). V lost 4 bases and J lost 4, with 15 bases in between. Germline assignment: CDR1 SGDLS and CDR2 YYNGEE. This CDR3 contains 15 residues. CDR3 sequence (DNA): TGTGCCAGCAGCCTCACAGGACAGAATTACAATGAGCAGTTCTTC. Its translation: CASSLTGQNYNEQFF.